The rows below give T cell receptor beta chains drawn from one sample of a study of cytomegalovirus exposure and HLA in healthy donors. Method: immunoSEQ multiplex PCR; TCRdb's copy keeps in-frame clones and lacks some. The sample lists under 200,000 clones, 70% to 80% seen once, with approximately 0.7% in the top ten. Sequencing used PBMCs. The source of these receptors is a woman aged 40-49 years in good health and CMV-seronegative. Each CDR3 is given with its conserved first and last residue. The order of the fields is D gene, J gene, clone size, CDR3 length, V gene, CDR3 DNA, CDR3 protein. The D gene is left open where the match is weak. Where a row states a size, it is once, few, many or the class of an expanded clone; other rows omit it.

TRBD2	TRBJ2-7	once	16	TRBV27	TGTGCCAGCAGTAACCTCCTAGCGGGAGGGATCTACGAGCAGTACTTC	CASSNLLAGGIYEQYF
TRBD2	TRBJ2-1	NA	17	TRBV7-9	TGTGCCAGCAGCCCAGGGACTAGCGGGAGCTTGTACAATGAGCAGTTCTTC	CASSPGTSGSLYNEQFF
TRBD1	TRBJ1-3	NA	16	TRBV18	TGTGCCAGCTCCGAGGGACAGCCGAGCTCTGGAAACACCATATATTTT	CASSEGQPSSGNTIYF
NA	TRBJ1-2	once	15	TRBV6-1	TGTGCCAGCAGTGAACCCGGGAGCTCAAACTATGGCTACACCTTC	CASSEPGSSNYGYTF
NA	TRBJ1-3	few	15	TRBV4-2	TGTGCCAGCAGCCAAGAAGACTACTCTGGAAACACCATATATTTT	CASSQEDYSGNTIYF
TRBD2	TRBJ2-7	NA	17	TRBV7-7	TGTGCTAGCAGCCCCTTAAAGGTCGGGAGGGTCTCCTACGAGCAGTACTTC	CASSPLKVGRVSYEQYF
NA	TRBJ1-4	few	15	TRBV6-5	TGTGCCAGCAAGGTGAACGGGAGGGTCGGGGAAAAACTGTTTTTT	CASKVNGRVGEKLFF
NA	TRBJ1-1	NA	14	TRBV14	TGTGCCAGCAGCAGCGTAGCATTCGGCACTGAAGCTTTCTTT	CASSSVAFGTEAFF
TRBD2	TRBJ2-2	NA	15	TRBV30	TGTGCCTGGAGTGGGAGACTAGCGAGGTTGGGGGAGCTGTTTTTT	CAWSGRLARLGELFF
NA	TRBJ1-4	NA	13	TRBV7-9	TGTGCCAGCAGTTGGGGGGGTAGTGAAAAACTGTTTTTT	CASSWGGSEKLFF
NA	TRBJ1-5	NA	18	TRBV4-1	TGCGCCAGCAGCCAAGTTCCTTCCCCAGGGCCAAGGGGGCAGCCCCAGCATTTT	CASSQVPSPGPRGQPQHF
TRBD1	TRBJ1-5	NA	15	TRBV7-2	TGTGCCAGCAGCGCCACGACAGGGCGAGGTCAGCCCCAGCATTTT	CASSATTGRGQPQHF
NA	TRBJ1-1	NA	16	TRBV7-2	TGTGCCAGCACCAGGGCCCCGGAATTTATGAACACTGAAGCTTTCTTT	CASTRAPEFMNTEAFF
NA	TRBJ1-4	NA	16	TRBV9	TGTGCCAGCAGCGTAGGGCAGCTCGGGGCTAATGAAAAACTGTTTTTT	CASSVGQLGANEKLFF
NA	TRBJ2-2	NA	15	TRBV29-1	TGCAGCGTTGGAAAGGACAGCCTGAACACCGGGGAGCTGTTTTTT	CSVGKDSLNTGELFF
NA	TRBJ2-1	NA	14	TRBV28	TGTGCCAGCACGGCGGAGGCGACCTACAATGAGCAGTTCTTC	CASTAEATYNEQFF
NA	TRBJ1-3	NA	16	TRBV13	TGTGCCAGCAGCTGGGGCAGGTTAATCTCTGGAAACACCATATATTTT	CASSWGRLISGNTIYF
NA	TRBJ2-4	NA	13	TRBV18	TGTGCCAGCTCACCGCTAGCCCAAAACATTCAGTACTTC	CASSPLAQNIQYF
NA	TRBJ1-1	few	13	TRBV28	TGTGCCAGCGGACGTACAGGATTACATGAAGCTTTCTTT	CASGRTGLHEAFF
TRBD2	TRBJ2-1	NA	16	TRBV13	TGTGCCAGCAGCTTAGCGGGACTAGCGGGATTCAATGAGCAGTTCTTC	CASSLAGLAGFNEQFF
TRBD2	TRBJ2-7	NA	15	TRBV18	TGTGCCAGCTCATCCGGACTAGCGGGCCCCTACGAGCAGTACTTC	CASSSGLAGPYEQYF
NA	TRBJ2-6	NA	15	TRBV2	TGTGCCAGCAGCCAAGAGGGCTCTGGGGCCAACGTCCTGACTTTC	CASSQEGSGANVLTF
NA	TRBJ1-1	NA	14	TRBV10-3	TGTGCCATCAGTGCCGGCAGGGGGAACACTGAAGCTTTCTTT	CAISAGRGNTEAFF
NA	TRBJ1-1	NA	15	TRBV29-1	TGCAGCGTTGAAGATCACGGGGGTATGAACACTGAAGCTTTCTTT	CSVEDHGGMNTEAFF
NA	TRBJ2-7	NA	14	TRBV7-2	TGTGCCAGCAGCTTAGTAAGGGGGTGGGACGAGCAGTACTTC	CASSLVRGWDEQYF
NA	TRBJ1-1	NA	15	TRBV4-1	TGCGCCAGCAGCTCCGAGAGGGCAGAGGGTGTGAAAGCCTTCTTT	CASSSERAEGVKAFF
TRBD1	TRBJ2-6	NA	16	TRBV5-1	TGCGCCAGCAGCTTGGACAGGGGTTCTGGGGCCAACGTCCTGACTTTC	CASSLDRGSGANVLTF
TRBD1	TRBJ1-1	NA	14	TRBV6-1	TGTGCCAGCAGTGTATACAGGGGGGGCACTGAAGCTTTCTTT	CASSVYRGGTEAFF
NA	TRBJ1-2	NA	11	TRBV7-2	TGTGCCAGCAGCCGGGTGTATGGCTACACCTTC	CASSRVYGYTF
NA	TRBJ2-7	NA	14	TRBV6-5	TGTGCCAGCAGTTACTCGACGTTCGGGTACGAGCAGTACTTC	CASSYSTFGYEQYF
NA	TRBJ2-1	NA	15	TRBV4-3	TGCGCCAGCAGCCAAGGGGCAGGGTCGATCAATGAGCAGTTCTTC	CASSQGAGSINEQFF
NA	TRBJ2-5	NA	15	TRBV5-6	TGTGCCAGCAGCTTGTTTAACAGCAACCAAGAGACCCAGTACTTC	CASSLFNSNQETQYF
NA	TRBJ1-5	NA	16	TRBV7-8	TGTGCCAGCAGCTTGTCTGCCTTAGAATCCAATCAGCCCCAGCATTTT	CASSLSALESNQPQHF
TRBD2	TRBJ2-5	NA	15	TRBV7-9	TGTGCCAGCAGCAACTCTAGGAGCGGGGGGGAGACCCAGTACTTC	CASSNSRSGGETQYF
TRBD2	TRBJ2-7	NA	14	TRBV28	TGTGCCAGCACCGAGACCGGGACTAGCGTTGAGCAGTACTTC	CASTETGTSVEQYF
TRBD1	TRBJ2-5	NA	16	TRBV28	TGTGCCAGCGGCTCCCCTGGGACAGGCACTCAAGGGACCCAGTACTTC	CASGSPGTGTQGTQYF
NA	TRBJ2-1	NA	12	TRBV9	TGTGCCAGCAGCCCCCGCGACAATGAGCAGTTCTTC	CASSPRDNEQFF
NA	TRBJ1-6	NA	14	TRBV19	TGTGCCAGCTCTATGGAGGGGCTGGTTTCACCCCTCCACTTT	CASSMEGLVSPLHF
TRBD2	TRBJ2-7	NA	15	TRBV5-1	TGCGCCAGCAGCATCACTAGCGGGGATTACTACGAGCAGTACTTC	CASSITSGDYYEQYF
NA	TRBJ2-1	NA	15	TRBV28	TGTGCCAGCACCCCACTACCAACAACGTTCAATGAGCAGTTCTTC	CASTPLPTTFNEQFF
TRBD1	TRBJ1-2	NA	16	TRBV6-5	TGTGCCAGCAGTTACTCCGGGACAGGGACTAACTATGGCTACACCTTC	CASSYSGTGTNYGYTF
NA	TRBJ2-7	few	12	TRBV25-1	TGTGCCAGCAGTGAAACATTCTACGAGCAGTACTTC	CASSETFYEQYF
TRBD1	TRBJ2-1	NA	15	TRBV18	TGTGCCAGCTCACTAAGACAGGGGACCTACAATGAGCAGTTCTTC	CASSLRQGTYNEQFF
NA	TRBJ2-3	NA	14	TRBV27	TGTGCCAGCAGTTTAAGGGGGTTAACAGATACGCAGTATTTT	CASSLRGLTDTQYF
TRBD2	TRBJ2-7	NA	15	TRBV27	TGTGCCAGCAGTTTAAGGGCGGGAGGGCCCTACGAGCAGTACTTC	CASSLRAGGPYEQYF
NA	TRBJ1-1	NA	14	TRBV9	TGTGCCAGCAGCGTAGAAGAGGGAAACACTGAAGCTTTCTTT	CASSVEEGNTEAFF
TRBD1	TRBJ2-1	NA	16	TRBV5-7	TGTGCCAGCATATCCCCAGTGGGACAGGGGGCCAATGAGCAGTTCTTC	CASISPVGQGANEQFF
NA	TRBJ2-3	once	15	TRBV10-3	TGTGCCATCAGTGAGTCGGCTTGGGGAGGAGATACGCAGTATTTT	CAISESAWGGDTQYF
NA	TRBJ2-7	NA	16	TRBV7-6	TGTGCCAGCAGCCCAGGAGGTGTAAGGGGGTATAGCGAGCAGTACTTC	CASSPGGVRGYSEQYF
NA	TRBJ2-7	NA	13	TRBV7-9	TGTGCCAGCAGCTTAGATGGGGCTTGGGAGCAGTACTTC	CASSLDGAWEQYF
NA	TRBJ2-5	once	14	TRBV4-3	TGCGCCAGCAGCCAAGCCTCGTACCAAGAGACCCAGTACTTC	CASSQASYQETQYF
NA	TRBJ2-7	NA	15	TRBV2	TGTGCCAGCAGTGACCCCGCGGGCCCCTCCTACGAGCAGTACTTC	CASSDPAGPSYEQYF
TRBD1	TRBJ2-1	NA	16	TRBV11-3	TGTGCCAGCAGCTTCGCTTGGGACAGGGTGTCCGGTGAGCAGTTCTTC	CASSFAWDRVSGEQFF
NA	TRBJ2-3	NA	15	TRBV15	TGTGCCACCAGCAGAGTCAGGGGTGTTCTGGATACGCAGTATTTT	CATSRVRGVLDTQYF
TRBD2	TRBJ2-3	NA	15	TRBV5-1	TGCGCCAGCAGCTTATTAGCGGGCCTGGCAGATACGCAGTATTTT	CASSLLAGLADTQYF